The next 31 T cell receptor beta chains were all read from a single sample in a study of cytomegalovirus exposure and HLA in healthy donors. PCR primers comprised 60 Vbeta and 13 Jbeta primers. Profiled with immunoSEQ multiplex PCR; TCRdb holds only in-frame clones, not every one. The data hold more than 100,000 clones, with 15% observed a single time. Sequencing was done on a sample of PBMCs. Receptor source: a woman younger than 35 in good health and CMV-seronegative.

The chain uses TRBV4-1 and TRBJ2-7; the D gene is possibly TRBD2 (5 bases). This CDR3 is 14 amino acids long. V lost 1 base and J 0 bases, leaving 7 bases between the germline ends. Germline values: CDR1 MGHRA, CDR2 YSYEKL. The CDR3 loop reads CASSQVLASYEQYF. CDR3 DNA: TGCGCCAGCAGCCAAGTTCTAGCCTCCTACGAGCAGTACTTC.

This clone was observed a handful of times. The chain combines TRBV6-1 with TRBJ1-1, with D uncertain. Germline-derived CDR1 and CDR2 are MNHNS and SASEGT. With 6 bases removed from V and 0 bases from J, the gap between germline ends came to 14 bases. This CDR3 comprises 15 residues. The CDR3 loop is CASSYRQPLNTEAFF. CDR3 nucleotides: TGTGCCAGCAGCTACCGACAACCTTTGAACACTGAAGCTTTCTTT.

This chain uses TRBV2 with TRBJ2-5; TRBD2 aligns across 9 bases. The V segment lost 3 bases and the J segment 2 bases; nucleotides outside the gene matches: 7. This CDR3 is 16 amino acids long. Germline-derived CDR1 and CDR2 are SNHLY and FYNNEI. CDR3 DNA: TGTGCCAGCAGTGAGATCTCTAGCGGGGTTCAAGAGACCCAGTACTTC. Translating it yields CASSEISSGVQETQYF.

A few counts support this clone. The chain combines TRBV29-1 with TRBJ2-4; TRBD2 might be the D (5 bases). Germline-derived CDR1 and CDR2 are SQVTM and ANQGSEA. This CDR3 is 14 amino acids long. V was pared by 3 bases and J by 3 bases, with 12 bases between. The DNA of the CDR3 is TGCAGCGTTGACTCGGGGTTTGGCAAAAACATTCAGTACTTC. Translated, it gives CSVDSGFGKNIQYF.

The chain is built from TRBV30 and TRBJ2-2; D is perhaps TRBD1 (5 bases). The CDR3 has 12 residues. Between the trimmed V and J ends, which lost 8 bases and 1 base, there was a span of 8 bases. The germline V gene encodes CDR1 GTSNPN and CDR2 SVGIG (reference sequence). The CDR3 spells CAGAENTGELFF. As DNA, the CDR3 is TGTGCCGGGGCCGAGAACACCGGGGAGCTGTTTTTT.

This chain links TRBV7-6 with TRBJ1-2, with 8 bases matching TRBD1. Per the germline V gene, CDR1 is SGHVS and CDR2 is FNYEAQ. J was trimmed by 7 bases and V by 2 bases; bases with no gene match: 9. There are 15 residues in the CDR3. The CDR3 here is CASSLLQGARSGYTF. CDR3 nucleotide sequence: TGTGCCAGCAGCTTACTCCAGGGGGCGCGGAGTGGCTACACCTTC.

The rearrangement links TRBV5-4 to TRBJ2-5; 7 bases match TRBD2. Germline values: CDR1 SGHNT, CDR2 YYREEE (reference sequence). The CDR3 contains 16 residues. The trim removed 4 bases at V and 0 bases at J, leaving 9 bases unmatched. This CDR3 reads CASSPAGTMYQETQYF. The DNA of the CDR3 is TGTGCCAGCAGCCCGGCGGGGACTATGTACCAAGAGACCCAGTACTTC.

This clone was detected many times. V is TRBV30 and J is TRBJ2-7, with 8 bases lining up with TRBD2. The CDR3 totals 13 residues. After removal of 7 bases from V and 3 bases from J, the junction contained 8 bases not matched to a gene. Germline-derived CDR1 and CDR2 are GTSNPN and SVGIG (reference sequence). In nucleotides, the CDR3 is TGTGCCTCCACGGGAGGGATACGCTACGAGCAGTACTTC. Amino acids: CASTGGIRYEQYF.

This clone was seen more than once but under ten times. V usage is TRBV6-1 and J usage is TRBJ2-7; D uncertain. This CDR3 region has 12 residues. Germline V gene lookup returns CDR1 MNHNS and CDR2 SASEGT. V was cut by 4 bases and J by 6 bases, with 10 bases left in between. CDR3 residues: CASSGPWSEQYF. The CDR3 DNA sequence: TGTGCCAGCAGTGGCCCCTGGAGCGAGCAGTACTTC.

V is TRBV5-1 and J is TRBJ2-7; 8 positions agree with TRBD1. This CDR3 spans 15 amino acids. Germline assignment: CDR1 SGHRS and CDR2 YFSETQ. J gave up 2 bases and V 4 bases, and 8 bases lay outside the gene matches. The CDR3 bases are TGCGCCAGCAGCCTGGGGGGACAGGTCCCCTACGAGCAGTACTTC. It is translated as CASSLGGQVPYEQYF. Based on the CDR3 plus reference TRBV5-1 and TRBJ2-7, the full variable domain is KAGVTQTPRYLIKTRGQQVTLSCSPISGHRSVSWYQQTPGQGLQFLFEYFSETQRNKGNFPGRFSGRQFSNSRSEMNVSTLELGDSALYLCASSLGGQVPYEQYFGPGTRLTVT.

Only a few counts were recorded for this clone. This chain joins TRBV2 and TRBJ2-7; D may be TRBD2 (6 bases). Germline V gene lookup returns CDR1 SNHLY and CDR2 FYNNEI. Trimming pared 3 bases from V and 6 bases from J, leaving 15 bases between. The CDR3 has 14 amino acids. CDR3 protein: CASSDAGFGSEQYF. The CDR3 DNA reads TGTGCCAGCAGTGACGCGGGGTTCGGTAGCGAGCAGTACTTC.

The chain links TRBV30 to TRBJ2-7, with D tentatively TRBD1 (5 bases). This CDR3 contains 12 residues. Trimming removed 2 bases from V and 7 bases from J, with 12 bases in between. Germline CDR1 and CDR2: GTSNPN and SVGIG (reference sequence). The CDR3 DNA follows: TGTGCCTGGAGTCAAGGGGTGCGGGAGCAGTACTTC. Translation: CAWSQGVREQYF.

This clone appeared a few times. The sample has other DNA sequences that encode this CDR3 too. The J gene is TRBJ2-3, the V gene TRBV6-4, with TRBD2 matching over 13 bases. V was clipped by 3 bases and J by 3 bases; unmatched bases: 0. This CDR3 has 15 amino acids. Germline-derived CDR1 and CDR2 are MRHNA and SNTAGT. CDR3 residues: CASSETSGGTDTQYF. The DNA of the CDR3 is TGTGCCAGCAGTGAGACTAGCGGGGGGACAGATACGCAGTATTTT.

The sample holds a few counts of this clone. J is TRBJ1-1 and V is TRBV30, with D possibly matching TRBD1 (5 bases). The CDR3 runs 13 residues. Germline V gives CDR1 GTSNPN, CDR2 SVGIG (reference sequence). Trimming removed 4 bases from V and 5 bases from J, with 14 bases in between. The CDR3 loop reads CAWMMFGGTEAFF. CDR3 in DNA: TGTGCCTGGATGATGTTCGGGGGGACTGAAGCTTTCTTT.

This clone came up a few times. The chain employs TRBV2 and TRBJ2-5, with 12 bases lining up with TRBD2. With 6 bases clipped from V and 2 bases from J, the junction kept 4 bases outside the gene matches. The CDR3 is made up of 15 amino acids. CDR1 and CDR2 (germline): SNHLY, FYNNEI. The CDR3 coding sequence is TGTGCCAGCAGGAAGACTAGCGGGGGTCAAGAGACCCAGTACTTC. It is translated as CASRKTSGGQETQYF.

The chain has TRBV2 and TRBJ1-5, with no clear D. CDR3 length: 15 amino acids. Trimming left V 6 bases short and J 0 bases short, with 12 bases between. Germline V gene lookup returns CDR1 SNHLY and CDR2 FYNNEI. Written as DNA, the CDR3 is TGTGCCAGCAGAAGGAGCTGGAATAGCAATCAGCCCCAGCATTTT. Residues: CASRRSWNSNQPQHF.

This sequence joins TRBV7-9 and TRBJ1-5; D unclear. The V gene's germline CDR1 is SEHNR and CDR2 FQNEAQ (reference sequence). The CDR3 has 14 residues. Between the trimmed V and J ends, which lost 1 base and 2 bases, there was a span of 6 bases. Written as DNA, the CDR3 is TGTGCCAGCAGCTTAGGGAGAGGCAATCAGCCCCAGCATTTT. Amino acid sequence: CASSLGRGNQPQHF.

This clone was seen a few times. The chain carries TRBV2 and TRBJ2-2; 10 bases match TRBD2. Germline V gene sequence: CDR1 SNHLY, CDR2 FYNNEI. The CDR3 contains 16 residues. The V gene end was trimmed by 5 bases and the J gene end by 4 bases; junction bases not matched to a gene: 7. The CDR3 loop is CASSRLAGAVTGELFF. CDR3 nucleotides: TGTGCCAGCAGTCGTCTAGCGGGGGCGGTCACCGGGGAGCTGTTTTTT.

A few counts support this clone. DNA of the CDR3: TGTGCCAGCAGCCCGGGACAGTTTAGCAATCAGCCCCAGCATTTT. This codes for CASSPGQFSNQPQHF. This sequence joins TRBV7-9 and TRBJ1-5, with 7 bases aligning to TRBD1. There are 15 residues in the CDR3. Losses at the gene ends were 5 bases for V and 0 bases for J; bases not matched to a gene: 4. Germline V gene data show CDR1 as SEHNR and CDR2 as FQNEAQ (reference sequence).

The CDR3 loop reads CASSESDRLNQPQHF. In DNA, the CDR3 is TGCGCCAGCAGTGAGTCGGACAGACTCAATCAGCCCCAGCATTTT. The V and J genes are TRBV10-2 and TRBJ1-5, with D perhaps matching TRBD1 (6 bases). V lost 0 bases to trimming and J lost 3 bases, with 9 bases between them. CDR3 length: 15 amino acids. The V gene's germline CDR1 is WSHSY and CDR2 SAAADI.

This clone has a handful of counts. The chain recombines TRBV6-6 with TRBJ2-2; D is unclear. The CDR3 runs to 13 residues. V lost 5 bases, J lost 6 bases, and 10 bases lay in between. In germline, CDR1 is MNHNY, CDR2 SVGAGI (reference sequence). The CDR3 nucleotides are TGTGCCAGCAGTCAAAGCGAGGCCGGGGAGCTGTTTTTT. Its protein is CASSQSEAGELFF.

V usage is TRBV5-6 and J usage is TRBJ1-5; D is perhaps TRBD1 (6 bases). CDR3 length: 15 residues. Trimming took 4 bases from V and 6 from J, leaving 17 bases between them. CDR1 is SGHDT, CDR2 YYEEEE, per germline. The chain's CDR3 is CASSLGARVGQPQHF. CDR3 DNA: TGTGCCAGCAGCCTGGGGGCCAGGGTGGGTCAGCCCCAGCATTTT.

The chain couples TRBV28 to TRBJ1-2; 9 positions agree with TRBD1. Germline lookup yields CDR1 MDHEN and CDR2 SYDVKM. This CDR3 has 13 residues. V lost 5 bases to trimming and J lost 4 bases; unmatched junction nucleotides: 2. The DNA of the CDR3 is TGTGCCAGCAGTGGGGACAGGGCCTATGGCTACACCTTC. It translates to CASSGDRAYGYTF.

CDR3 bases: TGTGCCATCGGGGCTAGCGGGGTGCAAGAGACCCAGTACTTC. Translating it yields CAIGASGVQETQYF. The chain couples TRBV10-3 to TRBJ2-5; 9 bases line up with TRBD2. V shed 8 bases and J 2 bases; nucleotides not matched to a gene: 6. The germline V gene encodes CDR1 ENHRY and CDR2 SYGVKD. The CDR3 spans 14 residues.

This clone was detected only a few times. This chain connects TRBV29-1 to TRBJ2-2; 11 bases are shared with TRBD1. Germline CDR1 SQVTM, CDR2 ANQGSEA. This CDR3 spans 14 amino acids. The trim removed 4 bases at V and 5 bases at J, leaving 3 bases unmatched. CDR3 DNA sequence: TGCAGCGTTGGGGGGACAGGGGGGACCGGGGAGCTGTTTTTT. It encodes CSVGGTGGTGELFF.

This clone was picked up a small number of times. This chain links TRBV6-1 with TRBJ2-7; 7 nucleotides line up with TRBD2. J gave up 3 bases and V 1 base, and 6 bases lay outside the gene matches. The germline gives CDR1 MNHNS, CDR2 SASEGT. CDR3 size: 15 residues. The DNA of the CDR3 is TGTGCCAGCAGTGAAGGGAGCGGGGTTTACTACGAGCAGTACTTC. Translating gives CASSEGSGVYYEQYF.

The chain is built from TRBV2 and TRBJ2-7, with TRBD1 identical over 10 bases. Germline V gives CDR1 SNHLY, CDR2 FYNNEI. J lost 4 bases, V lost 2 bases, and 8 bases had no gene match. This CDR3 comprises 16 residues. The CDR3 loop reads CASSELGQGLRYEQYF. As DNA, the CDR3 is TGTGCCAGCAGTGAACTGGGACAGGGGTTAAGGTACGAGCAGTACTTC.

Only a few counts were recorded for this clone. The rearrangement joins TRBV9 to TRBJ2-5, with D possibly being TRBD2 (6 bases). The germline V gene encodes CDR1 SGDLS and CDR2 YYNGEE. Between the trimmed V and J ends, which lost 5 bases and 1 base, there was a span of 9 bases. The CDR3 loop spans 13 amino acids. CDR3 bases: TGTGCCAGCAGTACTAGCCTCCAAGAGACCCAGTACTTC. Encoded protein: CASSTSLQETQYF.

The chain is built from TRBV18 and TRBJ1-5; 9 nucleotides align to TRBD1. The CDR3 spans 16 residues. The germline CDR1 and CDR2 sequences are KGHSH and LQKENI. The V gene end was trimmed by 5 bases and the J gene end by 6 bases; junction bases not matched to a gene: 11. CDR3 coding DNA: TGTGCCAGCTCATCTGTACGGACAGGGGCGGGTCAGCCCCAGCATTTT. Translating it yields CASSSVRTGAGQPQHF.

The gene calls are TRBV29-1 and TRBJ2-3, with 12 bases matching TRBD1. With 6 bases clipped from V and 6 bases from J, the junction kept 7 bases outside the gene matches. Germline assignment: CDR1 SQVTM and CDR2 ANQGSEA. CDR3 length: 14 residues. The CDR3 DNA follows: TGCAGCGTAGAGGGACAGGGGGCCCCCGATACGCAGTATTTT. This translates into CSVEGQGAPDTQYF.

There are a few counts of this clone. This chain uses TRBV6-5 with TRBJ2-6; D gene unclear. V was cut by 0 bases and J by 0 bases, with 3 bases left in between. CDR3 length: 15 amino acids. CDR1 is MNHEY and CDR2 is SVGAGI in the germline V gene. This CDR3 is CASSYSSSGANVLTF. CDR3 coding DNA: TGTGCCAGCAGTTACTCCAGCTCTGGGGCCAACGTCCTGACTTTC.